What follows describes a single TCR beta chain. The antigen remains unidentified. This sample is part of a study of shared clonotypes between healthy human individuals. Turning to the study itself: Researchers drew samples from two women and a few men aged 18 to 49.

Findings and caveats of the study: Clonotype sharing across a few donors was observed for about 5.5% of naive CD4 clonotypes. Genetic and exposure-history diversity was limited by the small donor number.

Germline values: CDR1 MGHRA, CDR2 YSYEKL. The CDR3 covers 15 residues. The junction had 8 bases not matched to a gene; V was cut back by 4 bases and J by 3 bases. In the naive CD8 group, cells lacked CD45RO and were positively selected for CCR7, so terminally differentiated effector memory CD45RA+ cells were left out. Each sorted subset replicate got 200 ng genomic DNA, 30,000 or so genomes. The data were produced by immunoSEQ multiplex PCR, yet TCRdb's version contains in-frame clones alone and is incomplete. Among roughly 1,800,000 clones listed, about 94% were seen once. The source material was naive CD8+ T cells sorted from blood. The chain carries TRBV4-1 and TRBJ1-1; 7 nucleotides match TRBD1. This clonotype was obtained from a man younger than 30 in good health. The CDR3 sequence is CASSPTQGPYTEAFF. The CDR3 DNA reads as TGCGCCAGCAGCCCGACACAGGGGCCCTACACTGAAGCTTTCTTT.